This T cell receptor beta chain is from a study of early T cells in non-severe SARS-CoV-2 infection. MiXCR, run by TCRdb on the 5' RACE reads, gives a single entry per CDR3 protein. The sample lists roughly 63,000 distinct CDR3 sequences, 10% to 15% occurring once. V was cut by 4 bases and J by 2 bases, with 6 bases left in between. This CDR3 spans 12 amino acids. CDR1 and CDR2 (germline): MNHNS, SASEGT. The receptor was derived from an adult who was a healthcare worker with PCR-confirmed SARS-CoV-2 infection or an uninfected control (not recorded which). The V and J genes are TRBV6-1 and TRBJ2-7; D might be TRBD1 (5 bases). Sequencing was done on a sample of whole blood. This CDR3 reads CASSVTAYEQYF. In nucleotides, the CDR3 is TGTGCCAGCAGTGTGACAGCCTACGAGCAGTACTTC.